The clone carrying this TCR beta chain was counted a few times. The target antigen is unknown. TCRdb re-called the PCR reads through MiXCR. The sample consists of approximately 38,000 clones, around a third of them appearing once. This specimen comes from a study of metastatic and nonmetastatic thyroid tumors. Thyroid surgery was performed in patients who had received no treatment beforehand. Study results and caveats: For both blood and tumor, malignant thyroid tumors reportedly showed significantly higher TCR beta diversity than benign nodules did.

This CDR3 is built from 10 residues. With 6 bases removed from V and 1 base from J, the gap between germline ends came to 0 bases. The germline gives CDR1 MNHEY, CDR2 SMNVEV (reference sequence). The receptor's source is a female donor with papillary thyroid cancer or a benign thyroid nodule (not recorded which). Some clones in this sample may be carry-over from other donors' samples. Sequencing used tumor tissue. V and J are TRBV27 and TRBJ2-5; no firm D call. The chain's CDR3 is CASSQETQYF. CDR3 in DNA: TGTGCCAGCAGCCAAGAGACCCAGTACTTC.